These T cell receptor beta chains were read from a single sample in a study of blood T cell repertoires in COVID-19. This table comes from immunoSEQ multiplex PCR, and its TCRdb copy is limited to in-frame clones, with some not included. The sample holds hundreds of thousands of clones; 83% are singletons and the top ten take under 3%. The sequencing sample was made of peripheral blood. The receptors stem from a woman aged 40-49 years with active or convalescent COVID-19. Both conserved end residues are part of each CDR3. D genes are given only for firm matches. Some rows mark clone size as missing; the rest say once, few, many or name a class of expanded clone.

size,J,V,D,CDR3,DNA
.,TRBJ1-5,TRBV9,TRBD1,CASSPGQGAAQHF,TGTGCCAGCAGCCCGGGACAGGGGGCGGCCCAGCATTTT
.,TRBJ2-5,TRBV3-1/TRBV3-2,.,CASSRGTFGETQYF,TGTGCCAGCAGCAGGGGGACGTTCGGAGAGACCCAGTACTTC
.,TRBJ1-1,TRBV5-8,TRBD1,CASSVQGVLGTEAFF,TGTGCCAGCAGCGTCCAGGGGGTCCTTGGCACTGAAGCTTTCTTT
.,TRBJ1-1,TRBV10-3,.,CAISAGEGEAFF,TGTGCCATCAGTGCAGGGGAGGGTGAAGCTTTCTTT
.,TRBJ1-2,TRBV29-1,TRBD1,CSVARGPTGDYGYTF,TGCAGCGTTGCTCGGGGCCCAACAGGGGACTATGGCTACACCTTC
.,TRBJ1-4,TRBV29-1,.,CSVEGGVNEKLFF,TGCAGCGTTGAGGGCGGGGTGAATGAAAAACTGTTTTTT
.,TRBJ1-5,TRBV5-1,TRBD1,CGSLARDRWWIGNQPQHF,TGCGGCAGCTTGGCTCGGGACAGGTGGTGGATTGGCAATCAGCCCCAGCATTTT
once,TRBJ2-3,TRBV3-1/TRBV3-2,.,CASSRQGTDTQYF,TGTGCCAGCAGCCGCCAGGGCACAGATACGCAGTATTTT
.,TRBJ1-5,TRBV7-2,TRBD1,CASSMDRGLFSNQPQHF,TGTGCCAGCAGCATGGACAGGGGGCTGTTTAGCAATCAGCCCCAGCATTTT
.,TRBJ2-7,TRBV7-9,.,CASSPTGYEQYF,TGTGCCAGCAGTCCGACAGGCTACGAGCAGTACTTC
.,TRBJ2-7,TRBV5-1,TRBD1,CASSRDSLTYEQYF,TGCGCCAGCAGCCGGGACAGTCTGACCTACGAGCAGTACTTC
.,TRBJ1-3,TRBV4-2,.,CASSQGLGTPSGNTIYF,TGTGCCAGCAGCCAAGGTCTTGGGACTCCCTCTGGAAACACCATATATTTT
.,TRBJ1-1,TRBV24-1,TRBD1,CATSRGGPQGGTEAFF,TGTGCCACCAGTAGGGGTGGGCCACAGGGGGGCACTGAAGCTTTCTTT
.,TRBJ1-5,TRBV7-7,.,CASTVKLGSYSNQPQHF,TGTGCTAGCACCGTAAAATTGGGCTCCTATAGCAATCAGCCCCAGCATTTT
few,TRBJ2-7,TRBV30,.,CAWSARGYEQYF,TGTGCCTGGAGTGCAAGGGGGTACGAGCAGTACTTC
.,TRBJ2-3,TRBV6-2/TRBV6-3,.,CASSLLREDTQYF,TGTGCCAGCAGTCTACTCCGGGAGGATACGCAGTATTTT
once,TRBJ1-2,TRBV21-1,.,CASSKINQGREAGYTF,TGTGCCAGCAGCAAAATAAATCAGGGAAGGGAGGCTGGCTACACCTTC
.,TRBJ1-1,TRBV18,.,CASSPRGGRRMNTEAFF,TGTGCCAGCTCACCCCGGGGAGGGAGAAGAATGAACACTGAAGCTTTCTTT
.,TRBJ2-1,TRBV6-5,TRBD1,CASSFATGVWNEQFF,TGTGCCAGCAGTTTCGCGACAGGGGTTTGGAATGAGCAGTTCTTC
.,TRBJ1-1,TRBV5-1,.,CASAEGKGDMNTEAFF,TGCGCCAGCGCCGAGGGAAAGGGAGACATGAACACTGAAGCTTTCTTT
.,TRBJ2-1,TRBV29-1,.,CSLTTPSDNEQFF,TGCAGCCTCACTACACCCTCGGACAATGAGCAGTTCTTC
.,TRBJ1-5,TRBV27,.,CASSLTGIRINPQHF,TGTGCCAGCAGTTTAACAGGGATACGAATCAACCCCCAGCATTTT
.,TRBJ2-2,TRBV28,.,CASSFADSKSDTGELFF,TGTGCCAGCAGTTTCGCCGACAGCAAGAGCGACACCGGGGAGCTGTTTTTT
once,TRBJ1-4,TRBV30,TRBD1,CAWARDRDEKLFF,TGTGCCTGGGCCCGGGACAGGGACGAAAAACTGTTTTTT
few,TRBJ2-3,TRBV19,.,CASSFGHRVTDTQYF,TGTGCCAGTAGTTTCGGGCACAGGGTCACAGATACGCAGTATTTT
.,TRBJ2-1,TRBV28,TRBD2,CASSFYAGGRLEKYNEQFF,TGTGCCAGCAGTTTTTACGCGGGAGGTCGATTGGAAAAATACAATGAGCAGTTCTTC
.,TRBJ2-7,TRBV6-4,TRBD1,CASSAITGGPYDEQYF,TGTGCCAGCAGTGCCATTACAGGGGGCCCTTACGACGAGCAGTACTTC
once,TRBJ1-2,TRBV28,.,CASLNTGRHGYTF,TGTGCCAGTCTTAACACGGGGAGGCATGGCTACACCTTC
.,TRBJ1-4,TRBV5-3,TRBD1,CARSPVRSGGPNEKLFF,TGTGCCAGAAGCCCGGTCCGATCAGGGGGCCCGAATGAAAAACTGTTTTTT
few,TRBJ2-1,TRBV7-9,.,CASSLVSVNEQFF,TGTGCCAGCAGCTTAGTTTCGGTTAATGAGCAGTTCTTC
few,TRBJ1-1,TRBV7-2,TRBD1,CASSPRTGNTEAFF,TGTGCCAGCAGCCCCCGGACAGGCAACACTGAAGCTTTCTTT
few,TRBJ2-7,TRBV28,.,CASSHDISYEQYF,TGTGCCAGCAGCCACGACATATCCTACGAGCAGTACTTC
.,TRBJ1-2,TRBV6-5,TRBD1,CASSYRGQGNYGYTF,TGTGCCAGCAGTTACAGGGGACAGGGAAACTATGGCTACACCTTC
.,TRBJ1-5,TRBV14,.,CASSLLNQPQHF,TGTGCCAGCAGTCTTCTCAATCAGCCCCAGCATTTT
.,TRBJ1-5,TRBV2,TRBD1,CASSSSRGLSNQPQHF,TGTGCCAGCAGTAGTAGCAGGGGGCTAAGCAATCAGCCCCAGCATTTT
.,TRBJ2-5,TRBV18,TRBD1,CASSPQGAEETQYF,TGTGCCAGCTCACCACAGGGGGCTGAGGAGACCCAGTACTTC
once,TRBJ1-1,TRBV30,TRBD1,CAWSVTGQSEAFF,TGTGCCTGGAGTGTAACGGGACAGTCTGAAGCTTTCTTT
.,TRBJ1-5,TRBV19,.,CASTQSPRSDQPQHF,TGTGCCAGTACCCAAAGCCCTAGGAGTGATCAGCCCCAGCATTTT
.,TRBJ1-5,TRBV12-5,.,CASGLTGFSNQPQHF,TGTGCTAGTGGTTTGACAGGGTTTAGCAATCAGCCCCAGCATTTT
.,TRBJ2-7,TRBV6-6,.,CASSYSMQGFNYEQYF,TGTGCCAGCAGTTACTCGATGCAGGGTTTTAATTACGAGCAGTACTTC
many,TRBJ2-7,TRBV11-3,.,CASSASTGLFYEQYF,TGTGCCAGCAGCGCCAGCACAGGCCTATTCTACGAGCAGTACTTC
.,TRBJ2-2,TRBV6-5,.,CASSTHRVGELFF,TGTGCCAGCAGTACCCACAGGGTCGGGGAGCTGTTTTTT
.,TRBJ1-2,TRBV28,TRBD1,CASRSGQGKSGYTF,TGTGCCAGCAGGTCGGGACAGGGGAAATCGGGCTACACCTTC
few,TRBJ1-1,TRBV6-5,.,CASSYSVGGTEAFF,TGTGCCAGCAGTTACTCGGTGGGGGGAACTGAAGCTTTCTTT
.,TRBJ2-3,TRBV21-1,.,CASSARSRTSGHTDTQYF,TGTGCCAGCAGCGCACGTAGTCGGACTAGCGGACACACAGATACGCAGTATTTT
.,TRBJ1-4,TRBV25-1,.,CASTPGGTNEKLFF,TGTGCCAGCACCCCCGGGGGGACTAATGAAAAACTGTTTTTT
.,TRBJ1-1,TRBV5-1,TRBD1,CASSPGTGVNTEAFF,TGCGCCAGCAGCCCCGGGACAGGGGTGAACACTGAAGCTTTCTTT
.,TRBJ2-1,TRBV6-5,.,CASSRSGNEQFF,TGTGCCAGCAGTAGGTCGGGCAATGAGCAGTTCTTC
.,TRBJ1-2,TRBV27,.,CASSARGHIYGYTF,TGTGCCAGCAGTGCCAGGGGTCACATCTATGGCTACACCTTC
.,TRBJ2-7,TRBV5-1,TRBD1,CASSWNAGGREQYF,TGCGCCAGCAGCTGGAACGCAGGGGGCCGCGAGCAGTACTTC
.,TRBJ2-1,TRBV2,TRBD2,CASSAGTSGSLEQFF,TGTGCCAGCAGTGCCGGGACTAGCGGAAGTCTTGAGCAGTTCTTC
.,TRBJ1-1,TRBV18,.,CASSLSISQGTEAFF,TGTGCCAGCTCACTTTCGATAAGTCAGGGCACTGAAGCTTTCTTT
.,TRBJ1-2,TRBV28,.,CASNTEQGIDYGYTF,TGTGCCAGCAACACCGAACAGGGTATTGACTATGGCTACACCTTC
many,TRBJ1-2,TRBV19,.,CASRMYGGQTFYGYTF,TGTGCCAGTAGGATGTATGGTGGGCAGACCTTCTATGGCTACACCTTC
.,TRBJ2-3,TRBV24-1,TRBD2,CATSASGRPTDTQYF,TGTGCCACCAGTGCTAGCGGGAGGCCCACAGATACGCAGTATTTT
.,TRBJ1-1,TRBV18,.,CASSPPSTGSNTEAFF,TGTGCCAGCTCACCCCCATCGACAGGATCGAACACTGAAGCTTTCTTT
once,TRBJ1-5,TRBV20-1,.,CSASRAGDQPQHF,TGCAGTGCTAGTAGGGCAGGGGATCAGCCCCAGCATTTT
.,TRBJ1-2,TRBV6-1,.,CASSPLSEGLHGYTF,TGTGCCAGCAGTCCCTTATCGGAGGGCCTACATGGCTACACCTTC
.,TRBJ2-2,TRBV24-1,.,CATSELANANTGELFF,TGTGCCACCAGTGAGTTAGCTAACGCGAACACCGGGGAGCTGTTTTTT